The next 2 T cell receptor beta chains were all read from a single sample in a study of identical twins. One entry per CDR3 protein results from TCRdb running MiXCR on the 5' RACE reads. Altogether some 1,700,000 distinct CDR3 sequences are present, about 32% being singletons, with the ten largest covering 0.27%. Sequencing was performed on cord blood. The receptors come from a newborn girl in good health.

This clonotype was counted between two and nine times. V usage is TRBV14 and J usage is TRBJ2-7; 9 bases agree with TRBD2. The CDR3 sequence is 16 residues long. Germline V lookup: CDR1 SGHDN, CDR2 FVKESK. Trimming cost V 3 bases and J 5 bases; bases outside gene matches: 11. The CDR3 DNA sequence: TGTGCCAGCAGCCATGTGACTAGCGGCACTATACACGAGCAGTACTTC. Residues: CASSHVTSGTIHEQYF.

This chain joins TRBV9 and TRBJ2-3; TRBD2 aligns across 12 bases. V was clipped by 0 bases and J by 4 bases; unmatched bases: 6. CDR3 size: 17 residues. Germline CDR1 reads SGDLS; CDR2 reads YYNGEE. CDR3 sequence: CASSVAGRLAGADTQYF. In DNA form, the CDR3 reads TGTGCCAGCAGCGTAGCTGGGAGACTAGCGGGAGCAGATACGCAGTATTTT. Complete variable domain (other parts from reference TRBV9 and TRBJ2-3): DSGVTQTPKHLITATGQRVTLRCSPRSGDLSVYWYQQSLDQGLQFLIQYYNGEERAKGNILERFSAQQFPDLHSELNLSSLELGDSALYFCASSVAGRLAGADTQYFGPGTRLTVL.